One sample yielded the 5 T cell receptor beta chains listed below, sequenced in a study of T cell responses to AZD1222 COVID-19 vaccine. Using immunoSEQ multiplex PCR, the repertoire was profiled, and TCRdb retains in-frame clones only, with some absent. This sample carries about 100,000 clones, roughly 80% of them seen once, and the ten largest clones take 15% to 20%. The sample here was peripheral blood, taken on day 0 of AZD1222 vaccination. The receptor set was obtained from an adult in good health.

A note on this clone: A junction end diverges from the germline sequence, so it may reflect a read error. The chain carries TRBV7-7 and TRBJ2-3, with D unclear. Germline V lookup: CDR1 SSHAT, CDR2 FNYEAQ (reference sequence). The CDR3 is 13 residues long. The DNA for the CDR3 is TGTGCTAGCAGCTTATATAGATCAGATACGCAGTATTTT. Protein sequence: CASSLYRSDTQYF.

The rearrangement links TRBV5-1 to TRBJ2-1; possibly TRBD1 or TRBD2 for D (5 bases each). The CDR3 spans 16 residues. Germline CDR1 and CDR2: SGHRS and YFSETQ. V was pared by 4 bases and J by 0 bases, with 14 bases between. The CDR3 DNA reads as TGCGCCAGCAGCCGTAGGGACGTGAGCTCCTACAATGAGCAGTTCTTC. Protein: CASSRRDVSSYNEQFF.

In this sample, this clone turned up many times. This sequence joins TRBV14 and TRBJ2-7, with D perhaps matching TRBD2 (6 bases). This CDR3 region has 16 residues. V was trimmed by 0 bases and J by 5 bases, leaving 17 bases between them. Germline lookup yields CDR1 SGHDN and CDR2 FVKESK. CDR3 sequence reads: CASSQEEREMLHEQYF. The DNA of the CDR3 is TGTGCCAGCAGCCAAGAGGAACGGGAGATGTTACACGAGCAGTACTTC.

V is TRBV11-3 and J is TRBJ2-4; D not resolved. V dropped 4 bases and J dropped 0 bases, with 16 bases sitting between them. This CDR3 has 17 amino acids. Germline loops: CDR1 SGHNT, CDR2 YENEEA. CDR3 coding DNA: TGTGCCAGCAGCTCCGCAGGTAGTCAGTTAGCCAAAAACATTCAGTACTTC. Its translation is CASSSAGSQLAKNIQYF. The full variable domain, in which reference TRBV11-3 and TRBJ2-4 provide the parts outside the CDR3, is EAGVVQSPRYKIIEKKQPVAFWCNPISGHNTLYWYLQNLGQGPELLIRYENEEAVDDSQLPKDRFSAERLKGVDSTLKIQPAELGDSAVYLCASSSAGSQLAKNIQYFGAGTRLSVL.

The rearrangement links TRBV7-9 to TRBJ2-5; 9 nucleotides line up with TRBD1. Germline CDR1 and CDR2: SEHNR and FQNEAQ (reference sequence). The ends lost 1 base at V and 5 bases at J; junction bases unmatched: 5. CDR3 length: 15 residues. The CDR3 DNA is TGTGCCAGCAGCTTAGGGGACAGGGTGAAGGAGACCCAGTACTTC. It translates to CASSLGDRVKETQYF.